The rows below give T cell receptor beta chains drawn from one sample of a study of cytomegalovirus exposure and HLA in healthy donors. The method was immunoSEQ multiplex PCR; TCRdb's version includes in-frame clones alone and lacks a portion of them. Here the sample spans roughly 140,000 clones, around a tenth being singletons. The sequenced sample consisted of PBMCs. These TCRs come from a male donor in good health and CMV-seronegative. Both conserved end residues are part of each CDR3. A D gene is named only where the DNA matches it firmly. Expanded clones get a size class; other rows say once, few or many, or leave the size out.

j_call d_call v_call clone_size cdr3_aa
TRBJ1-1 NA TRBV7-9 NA CASSLGQGTNTEAFF
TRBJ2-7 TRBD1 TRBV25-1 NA CASLDRVGDRQYF
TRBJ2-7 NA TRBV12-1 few CASSPWGGATYEQYF
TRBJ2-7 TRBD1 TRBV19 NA CASSLDRGYEQYF
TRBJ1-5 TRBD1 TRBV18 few CASHGQGAGQPQHF
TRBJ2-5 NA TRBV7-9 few CASSLGLEETQYF
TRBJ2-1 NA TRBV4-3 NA CASSHDRRKSSYNEQFF
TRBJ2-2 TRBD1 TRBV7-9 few CASSIRDRGGDGELFF
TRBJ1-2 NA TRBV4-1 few CASSQEAIINYGYTF
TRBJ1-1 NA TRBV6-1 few CAPSREESTEAFF